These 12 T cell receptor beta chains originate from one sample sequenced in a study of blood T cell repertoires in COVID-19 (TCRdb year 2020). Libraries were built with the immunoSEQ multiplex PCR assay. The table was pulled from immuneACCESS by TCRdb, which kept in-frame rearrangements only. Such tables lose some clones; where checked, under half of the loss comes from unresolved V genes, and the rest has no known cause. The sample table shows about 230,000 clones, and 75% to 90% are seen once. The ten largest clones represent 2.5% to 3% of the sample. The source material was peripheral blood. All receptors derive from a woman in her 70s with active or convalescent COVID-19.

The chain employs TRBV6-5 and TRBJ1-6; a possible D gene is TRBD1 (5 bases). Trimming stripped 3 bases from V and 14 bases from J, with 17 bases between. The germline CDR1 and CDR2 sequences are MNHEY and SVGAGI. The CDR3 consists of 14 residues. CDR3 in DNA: TGTGCCAGCAGTTATGTGGACCCAAGGGGAACCCTCCACTTT. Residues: CASSYVDPRGTLHF.

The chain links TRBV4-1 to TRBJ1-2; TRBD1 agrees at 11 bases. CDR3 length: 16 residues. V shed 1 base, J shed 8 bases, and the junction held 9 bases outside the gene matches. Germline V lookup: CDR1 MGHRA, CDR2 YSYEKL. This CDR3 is CASSQGAGQGARGYTF. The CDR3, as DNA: TGCGCCAGCAGCCAAGGGGCTGGACAGGGGGCGAGGGGCTACACCTTC.

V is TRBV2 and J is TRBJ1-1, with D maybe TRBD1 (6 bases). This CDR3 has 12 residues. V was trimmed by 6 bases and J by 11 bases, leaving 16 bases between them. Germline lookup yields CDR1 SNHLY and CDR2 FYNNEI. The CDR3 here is CASRGSGTQAFF. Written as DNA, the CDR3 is TGTGCCAGCAGGGGGTCCGGGACACAGGCTTTCTTT.

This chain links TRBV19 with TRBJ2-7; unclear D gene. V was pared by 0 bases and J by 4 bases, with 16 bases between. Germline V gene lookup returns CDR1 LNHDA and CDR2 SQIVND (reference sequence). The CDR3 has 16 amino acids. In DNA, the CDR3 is TGTGCCAGTAGTATAGAGTTTGGAGCCGGTGGGTACGAGCAGTACTTC. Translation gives CASSIEFGAGGYEQYF. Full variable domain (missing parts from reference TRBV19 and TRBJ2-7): DGGITQSPKYLFRKEGQNVTLSCEQNLNHDAMYWYRQDPGQGLRLIYYSQIVNDFQKGDIAEGYSVSREKKESFPLTVTSAQKNPTAFYLCASSIEFGAGGYEQYFGPGTRLTVT.

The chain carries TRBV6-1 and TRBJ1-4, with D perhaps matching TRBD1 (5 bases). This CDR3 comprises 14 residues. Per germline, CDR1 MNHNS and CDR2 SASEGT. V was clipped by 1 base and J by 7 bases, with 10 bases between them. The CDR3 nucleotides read TGTGCCAGCAGTGAAGTCAGGGTGAGTGAAAAACTGTTTTTT. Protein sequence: CASSEVRVSEKLFF.

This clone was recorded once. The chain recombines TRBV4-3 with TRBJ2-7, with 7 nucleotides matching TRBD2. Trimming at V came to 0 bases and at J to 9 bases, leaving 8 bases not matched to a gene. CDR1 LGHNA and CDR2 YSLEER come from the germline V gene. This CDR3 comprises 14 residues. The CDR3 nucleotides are TGCGCCAGCAGCCAAGAAATACAAGGGAGGGGGCAGTACTTC. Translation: CASSQEIQGRGQYF.

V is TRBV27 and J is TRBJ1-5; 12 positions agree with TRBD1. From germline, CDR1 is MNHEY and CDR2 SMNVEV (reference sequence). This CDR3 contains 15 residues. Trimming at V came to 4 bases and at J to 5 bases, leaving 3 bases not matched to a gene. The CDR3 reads CASSWGTGGDQPQHF. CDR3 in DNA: TGTGCCAGCAGTTGGGGGACAGGGGGCGATCAGCCCCAGCATTTT.

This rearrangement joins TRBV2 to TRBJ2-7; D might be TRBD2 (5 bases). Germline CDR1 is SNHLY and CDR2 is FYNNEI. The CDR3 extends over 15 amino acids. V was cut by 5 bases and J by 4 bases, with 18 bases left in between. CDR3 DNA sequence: TGTGCCAGCAGTCAAAGCCCCAGCGGAGGTTACGAGCAGTACTTC. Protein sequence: CASSQSPSGGYEQYF. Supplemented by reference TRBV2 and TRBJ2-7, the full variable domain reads EPEVTQTPSHQVTQMGQEVILRCVPISNHLYFYWYRQILGQKVEFLVSFYNNEISEKSEIFDDQFSVERPDGSNFTLKIRSTKLEDSAMYFCASSQSPSGGYEQYFGPGTRLTVT.

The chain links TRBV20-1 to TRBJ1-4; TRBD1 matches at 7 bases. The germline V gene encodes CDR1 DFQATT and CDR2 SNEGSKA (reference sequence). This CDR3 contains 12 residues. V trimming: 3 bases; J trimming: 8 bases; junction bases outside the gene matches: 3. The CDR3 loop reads CSASYRGEKLFF. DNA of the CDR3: TGCAGTGCTAGTTACAGGGGCGAAAAACTGTTTTTT.

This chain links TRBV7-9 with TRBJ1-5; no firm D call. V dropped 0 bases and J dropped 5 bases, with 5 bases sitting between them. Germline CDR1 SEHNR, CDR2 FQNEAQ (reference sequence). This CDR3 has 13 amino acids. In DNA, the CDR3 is TGTGCCAGCAGCTTAGCGCGCGATCAGCCCCAGCATTTT. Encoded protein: CASSLARDQPQHF. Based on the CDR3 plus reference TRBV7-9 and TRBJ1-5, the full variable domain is DTGVSQNPRHKITKRGQNVTFRCDPISEHNRLYWYRQTLGQGPEFLTYFQNEAQLEKSRLLSDRFSAERPKGSFSTLEIQRTEQGDSAMYLCASSLARDQPQHFGDGTRLSIL.

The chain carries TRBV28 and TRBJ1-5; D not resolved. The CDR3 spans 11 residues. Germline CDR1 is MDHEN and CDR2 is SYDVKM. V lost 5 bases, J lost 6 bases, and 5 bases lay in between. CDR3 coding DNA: TGTGCCAGCAGTGAGGGTCAGCCCCAGCATTTT. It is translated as CASSEGQPQHF.

In DNA form, the CDR3 reads TGTGCCAGCACCCAGGGCTCGGGGTGGGGGCCTTCCCAAGAGACCCAGTACTTC. It yields the protein CASTQGSGWGPSQETQYF. V usage is TRBV5-4 and J usage is TRBJ2-5, with TRBD1 as a possible D gene (6 bases). Germline CDR1 SGHNT, CDR2 YYREEE (reference sequence). The CDR3 covers 18 residues. V lost 6 bases, J lost 1 base, and 25 bases lay in between.